Below, 30 T cell receptor beta chains from the same sample are listed, as sequenced in a study of blood T cells in healthy people across ages. Using a J-beta primer mix together with a sample-barcoded 5' primer, a second PCR was run for roughly 6 to 12 cycles. TCRdb passed the 5' RACE reads through MiXCR, listing each CDR3 protein once. The repertoire includes roughly 730,000 distinct CDR3 sequences, just over 55% of them detected once, and about a quarter sits in the top ten. The sample taken for sequencing was blood. These TCRs come from a man aged 35 to 55 in good health.

This rearrangement joins TRBV5-1 to TRBJ2-3; no firm D call. V was cut by 3 bases and J by 0 bases, with 11 bases left in between. The CDR3 spans 15 residues. Germline CDR1 and CDR2: SGHRS and YFSETQ. The DNA of the CDR3 is TGCGCCAGCAGCTCCAGCCTGGAGAGCACAGATACGCAGTATTTT. Translated: CASSSSLESTDTQYF.

V and J are TRBV7-2 and TRBJ2-3, with a tentative D call TRBD1 (5 bases). V was clipped by 7 bases and J by 0 bases, with 14 bases between them. Germline lookup yields CDR1 SGHTA and CDR2 FQGNSA. CDR3 length equals 15 residues. The chain's CDR3 is CASTHPQGSTDTQYF. The DNA for the CDR3 is TGTGCCAGCACCCATCCCCAGGGAAGCACAGATACGCAGTATTTT. Supplemented by reference TRBV7-2 and TRBJ2-3, the full variable domain reads GAGVSQSPSNKVTEKGKDVELRCDPISGHTALYWYRQSLGQGLEFLIYFQGNSAPDKSGLPSDRFSAERTGGSVSTLTIQRTQQEDSAVYLCASTHPQGSTDTQYFGPGTRLTVL.

This clonotype was counted a few times. The chain couples TRBV28 to TRBJ2-1; the match to TRBD2 covers 11 bases. The CDR3 runs 16 residues. The junction had 6 bases not matched to a gene; V was cut back by 4 bases and J by 4 bases. The V gene's germline CDR1 is MDHEN and CDR2 SYDVKM. CDR3 nucleotide sequence: TGTGCCAGCAGTTCGACTAGCGGGAAGAGGTACAATGAGCAGTTCTTC. Amino acids: CASSSTSGKRYNEQFF.

This clonotype occurred a few times. CDR3 amino acids: CASSLAPDYNYGYTF. The CDR3 bases are TGTGCCAGCAGTTTAGCTCCGGATTACAACTATGGCTACACCTTC. This sequence joins TRBV28 and TRBJ1-2; the D is unclear. Germline lookup yields CDR1 MDHEN and CDR2 SYDVKM. The V end was cut by 2 bases, the J end by 2 bases, with 12 bases between. The CDR3 is 15 amino acids.

Of note for this clonotype: The germline gene is not matched at one end of the junction; a read error may be the cause. The V gene is TRBV10-3, the J gene TRBJ1-1; 10 bases map to TRBD1. Germline values: CDR1 ENHRY, CDR2 SYGVKD. The CDR3 runs 13 residues. The CDR3 region is CTISRDRGTEAFF. DNA for the CDR3: TGTACCATCAGTCGGGACAGGGGCACTGAAGCTTTCTTT.

The chain combines TRBV7-2 with TRBJ2-6; D is unclear. The CDR3 extends over 15 amino acids. Germline V lookup: CDR1 SGHTA, CDR2 FQGNSA. Trimming removed 5 bases from V and 0 bases from J, with 8 bases in between. In nucleotides, the CDR3 is TGTGCCAGCAGCCCAACCTTCTCTGGGGCCAACGTCCTGACTTTC. Amino acid sequence: CASSPTFSGANVLTF.

The chain couples TRBV27 to TRBJ1-5; D is unresolved. Germline CDR1 and CDR2: MNHEY and SMNVEV (reference sequence). Trimming took off 3 bases at V and 5 bases at J, with 11 bases between the two ends. The CDR3 sequence is 14 residues long. The CDR3 sequence: CASSFEVGDQPQHF. In nucleotides, the CDR3 is TGTGCCAGCAGTTTTGAGGTGGGCGATCAGCCCCAGCATTTT.

V is TRBV7-2 and J is TRBJ1-4; maybe TRBD1 (5 bases). Germline CDR1 reads SGHTA; CDR2 reads FQGNSA. CDR3 size: 12 residues. The V gene lost 2 bases and the J gene lost 9 bases, with 7 bases spanning the gap. CDR3 DNA sequence: TGTGCCAGCAGCTTACGGGGACAAAAACTGTTTTTT. This encodes CASSLRGQKLFF.

This clonotype occurred a few times. This chain connects TRBV6-2 or TRBV6-3 to TRBJ2-1; D uncertain. This CDR3 contains 16 residues. CDR1 and CDR2 (germline): MNHEY, SVGEGT. V lost 0 bases and J 3 bases, leaving 12 bases between the germline ends. This chain's CDR3 is CASSYSQAPNYNEQFF. The CDR3 DNA reads TGTGCCAGCAGTTACTCGCAGGCGCCCAACTACAATGAGCAGTTCTTC.

This clonotype showed up many times. The chain carries TRBV25-1 and TRBJ1-1; D unresolved. This CDR3 is built from 12 residues. V dropped 1 base and J dropped 11 bases, with 11 bases sitting between them. CDR1 MGHDK and CDR2 SYGVNS come from the germline V gene. CDR3 coding DNA: TGTGCCAGCAGTGAATTATTGACCGGGGCTTTCTTT. Translating gives CASSELLTGAFF.

The chain recombines TRBV7-8 with TRBJ2-3; D remains unclear. Germline CDR1 reads SGHVS; CDR2 reads FQNEAQ. This CDR3 is built from 14 residues. Trimming stripped 5 bases from V and 2 bases from J, with 11 bases between. The CDR3: CASSTRHHTDTQYF. The CDR3, as DNA: TGTGCCAGCAGCACGAGACACCACACAGATACGCAGTATTTT.

A few counts support this clonotype. V usage is TRBV5-1 and J usage is TRBJ2-7, with TRBD1 matching over 10 bases. V lost 0 bases, J lost 2 bases, and 2 bases stayed unmatched. CDR1 SGHRS and CDR2 YFSETQ come from the germline V gene. This CDR3 is 15 amino acids long. CDR3 amino acids: CASSLAGTGAYEQYF. The CDR3 bases are TGCGCCAGCAGCTTGGCCGGGACAGGGGCCTACGAGCAGTACTTC.

The chain employs TRBV7-2 and TRBJ2-5, with D hard to call. Per germline, CDR1 SGHTA and CDR2 FQGNSA. The CDR3 covers 11 residues. Trimming pared 2 bases from V and 7 bases from J, leaving 5 bases between. The CDR3 loop reads CASSLRWTQYF. The CDR3 DNA reads TGTGCCAGCAGCTTACGCTGGACCCAGTACTTC.

This clonotype is a singleton in its sample. A junction boundary mismatches the germline segment, possibly from a read error. V is TRBV19 and J is TRBJ1-2; TRBD1 agrees at 9 bases. The CDR3 has 13 amino acids. The germline CDR1 and CDR2 sequences are LNHDA and SQIVND (reference sequence). This CDR3 reads CAGSIRGTGLYTF. The CDR3 DNA sequence: TGTGCCGGTAGTATAAGGGGGACAGGGCTTTACACCTTC.

The chain has TRBV12-3 or TRBV12-4 and TRBJ2-3, with TRBD2 identical over 7 bases. The V segment lost 5 bases and the J segment 0 bases; nucleotides outside the gene matches: 11. The CDR3 totals 17 residues. The CDR3 DNA reads TGTGCCAGCAGTCCTCATCCTAGCGGAGAAAGCACAGATACGCAGTATTTT. Amino acids: CASSPHPSGESTDTQYF.

The V gene is TRBV27, the J gene TRBJ2-1; 8 nucleotides line up with TRBD1. Germline V gene data show CDR1 as MNHEY and CDR2 as SMNVEV (reference sequence). The junction had 5 bases not matched to a gene; V was cut back by 0 bases and J by 1 base. The CDR3 is 17 residues long. The CDR3 is CASSLSVQGASYNEQFF. As DNA, the CDR3 is TGTGCCAGCAGTTTATCGGTCCAGGGGGCATCCTACAATGAGCAGTTCTTC.

The chain carries TRBV29-1 and TRBJ1-1; D remains unclear. The CDR3 length is 14 residues. V gave up 5 bases and J gave up 0 bases, with 13 bases separating them. Germline CDR1 and CDR2: SQVTM and ANQGSEA. CDR3 coding DNA: TGCAGCGTTCGGACCCATGGGATGAACACTGAAGCTTTCTTT. Protein product: CSVRTHGMNTEAFF.

The table lists this clonotype with a few counts. This chain uses TRBV10-3 with TRBJ2-7, with 9 bases identical to TRBD1. Trimming removed 5 bases from V and 3 bases from J; junction bases left unmatched: 2. The CDR3 is 13 residues long. Germline V gene data show CDR1 as ENHRY and CDR2 as SYGVKD. CDR3 DNA sequence: TGTGCCATCAGTCCGACAGGGGGCTACGAGCAGTACTTC. Its protein product is CAISPTGGYEQYF.

This clonotype was found a few times. The chain employs TRBV6-6 and TRBJ2-7, with TRBD2 identical over 9 bases. The J call may be incorrect, as the DNA end agrees better with TRBJ2-5. Per germline, CDR1 MNHNY and CDR2 SVGAGI (reference sequence). This CDR3 spans 15 amino acids. CDR3: CASREIAGAGKTQYF. The CDR3 DNA is TGTGCCAGCAGAGAAATAGCGGGGGCGGGAAAGACCCAGTACTTC.

This clonotype has more than one count but fewer than ten. The chain links TRBV6-5 to TRBJ2-1; D unclear. CDR3 length: 13 residues. V lost 0 bases, J lost 10 bases, and 10 bases lay in between. Per the germline V gene, CDR1 is MNHEY and CDR2 is SVGAGI. The CDR3 bases are TGTGCCAGCAGTTACTCTAGGGCCTGGGAGCAGTTCTTC. The encoded protein is CASSYSRAWEQFF.

This clonotype was recorded a few times. The chain joins TRBV27 to TRBJ2-6; D may correspond to TRBD1 or TRBD2 (6 bases each). The germline CDR1 and CDR2 sequences are MNHEY and SMNVEV (reference sequence). The CDR3 runs 18 residues. V was cut by 0 bases and J by 0 bases, with 12 bases left in between. The CDR3, as DNA: TGTGCCAGCAGTTTATCGAGGGGGGAAAGCTCTGGGGCCAACGTCCTGACTTTC. Encoded protein: CASSLSRGESSGANVLTF.

The chain employs TRBV27 and TRBJ1-4; the D gene is possibly TRBD1 (6 bases). Germline V gene data show CDR1 as MNHEY and CDR2 as SMNVEV (reference sequence). The CDR3 runs 14 residues. V lost 4 bases to trimming and J lost 12 bases, with 18 bases between them. In nucleotides, the CDR3 is TGTGCCAGCAGTTCCCGACAGGCGTTGTCGGAACTGTTTTTT. Translated, it gives CASSSRQALSELFF.

This clonotype was counted a single time. The V and J genes are TRBV5-1 and TRBJ1-1, with a possible D match to TRBD1 (5 bases). V was cut by 5 bases and J by 0 bases, with 11 bases left in between. This CDR3 region has 14 residues. Germline values: CDR1 SGHRS, CDR2 YFSETQ. The CDR3 nucleotides read TGCGCCAGCAGGGCAGGGAGGCTGAACACTGAAGCTTTCTTT. It encodes CASRAGRLNTEAFF.

This clonotype occurred a few times. The V call is TRBV7-6, the J call TRBJ2-7; TRBD1 matches at 7 bases. The V gene's germline CDR1 is SGHVS and CDR2 FNYEAQ. The CDR3 runs 15 residues. V trimming: 4 bases; J trimming: 3 bases; junction bases outside the gene matches: 9. As DNA, the CDR3 is TGTGCCAGCAGCTCCAAAAGCCGACAGGGCTACGAGCAGTACTTC. As protein: CASSSKSRQGYEQYF.

This clonotype has only a few counts. DNA for the CDR3: TGTGCCAGCAGCTTAGGCCCACTAGCGGGGGGGCTAAATGAGCAGTTCTTC. Translation gives CASSLGPLAGGLNEQFF. The V and J genes are TRBV13 and TRBJ2-1; 13 positions agree with TRBD2. Trimming at V came to 0 bases and at J to 7 bases, leaving 6 bases not matched to a gene. Germline values: CDR1 PRHDT, CDR2 FYEKMQ (reference sequence). The CDR3 extends over 17 amino acids.

This clonotype came up many times. The rearrangement links TRBV19 to TRBJ1-1, with D possibly TRBD1 on 6 matching bases. The germline gives CDR1 LNHDA, CDR2 SQIVND (reference sequence). The CDR3 consists of 15 residues. V lost 4 bases and J 0 bases, leaving 12 bases between the germline ends. CDR3 nucleotides: TGTGCCAGTAGTACGGGGACATATCTGAACACTGAAGCTTTCTTT. This sequence encodes CASSTGTYLNTEAFF. Full variable domain (remainder filled in from reference TRBV19 and TRBJ1-1): DGGITQSPKYLFRKEGQNVTLSCEQNLNHDAMYWYRQDPGQGLRLIYYSQIVNDFQKGDIAEGYSVSREKKESFPLTVTSAQKNPTAFYLCASSTGTYLNTEAFFGQGTRLTVV.

The chain has TRBV20-1 and TRBJ2-3; 10 nucleotides agree with TRBD2. The CDR3 is 18 residues long. Per the germline V gene, CDR1 is DFQATT and CDR2 is SNEGSKA (reference sequence). The V segment lost 5 bases and the J segment 2 bases; nucleotides outside the gene matches: 16. In DNA, the CDR3 is TGCAGTGCTTCGGCTCTAGCGGGGGCCCTATTGGTCACAGATACGCAGTATTTT. Translation gives CSASALAGALLVTDTQYF.

This rearrangement joins TRBV6-2 or TRBV6-3 to TRBJ2-1, with 7 bases identical to TRBD1. The CDR3 has 16 residues. The J segment lost 5 bases and the V segment lost 5 bases, leaving 12 bases of the junction unmatched. Germline V gene lookup returns CDR1 MNHEY and CDR2 SVGEGT. The CDR3 nucleotides are TGTGCCAGCAGTCACCTCCGGACAGGCTTCAACAATGAGCAGTTCTTC. Its translation: CASSHLRTGFNNEQFF.

This chain joins TRBV10-3 and TRBJ2-3; the match to TRBD1 covers 7 bases. The CDR3 covers 13 residues. Trimming cost V 8 bases and J 8 bases; bases outside gene matches: 10. Germline assignment: CDR1 ENHRY and CDR2 SYGVKD. CDR3 protein: CAIEAVQGSTQYF. CDR3 sequence (DNA): TGTGCCATCGAGGCGGTACAGGGGAGTACGCAGTATTTT.

The chain recombines TRBV21-1 with TRBJ1-1; the table's D call, TRBD1, has no DNA check behind it. TRBV21-1 is deemed a pseudogene. CDR3 length equals 12 residues. This CDR3 reads CASSATGSRAFF. Written as DNA, the CDR3 is TGTGCCAGCAGCGCTACAGGGTCCCGCGCTTTCTTT.